The 5 T cell receptor beta chains below all came from one sample that was sequenced in a study of cytomegalovirus exposure and HLA in healthy donors. PCR primers comprised 60 Vbeta and 13 Jbeta primers. Profiled with immunoSEQ multiplex PCR; TCRdb holds only in-frame clones, not every one. The data contain roughly 110,000 clones, 60% to 80% of them singletons. The sequencing sample was made of PBMCs. These receptors all come from a female donor in good health and CMV-seronegative.

The chain employs TRBV2 and TRBJ2-3; no clear D gene. The CDR3 contains 16 residues. Trimming removed 8 bases from V and 2 bases from J, with 20 bases in between. The germline V gene has CDR1 SNHLY and CDR2 FYNNEI. CDR3 in DNA: TGTGCCAGCGGCCGCCTCCAAAGCGATACCACAGATACGCAGTATTTT. Translated, it gives CASGRLQSDTTDTQYF.

In this sample, this clone turned up a few times. V usage is TRBV30 and J usage is TRBJ1-6, with D uncertain. Per germline, CDR1 GTSNPN and CDR2 SVGIG (reference sequence). CDR3 length equals 14 residues. V shed 5 bases and J shed 6 bases, with 14 bases lying between them. The DNA of the CDR3 is TGTGCCTGGGGAGAGGGTAGAGGTAATTCACCCCTCCACTTT. This sequence encodes CAWGEGRGNSPLHF.

There are many counts of this clone. CDR3 coding DNA: TGTGCCAGCAGTGACTCGTCGGGAGACACAGATACGCAGTATTTT. It specifies CASSDSSGDTDTQYF. This chain uses TRBV6-4 with TRBJ2-3; TRBD2 might be the D (6 bases). This CDR3 region has 15 residues. Trimming took off 0 bases at V and 2 bases at J, with 9 bases between the two ends. Germline-derived CDR1 and CDR2 are MRHNA and SNTAGT.

In this sample, this clone turned up once. J is TRBJ1-5 and V is TRBV19, with D maybe TRBD1 (5 bases). The CDR3 loop spans 15 amino acids. Looked up from germline, CDR1 is LNHDA and CDR2 is SQIVND (reference sequence). V shed 8 bases and J shed 0 bases, with 14 bases lying between them. The CDR3 coding sequence is TGTGCCAGTGCTACAGGTCGATATAGCAATCAGCCCCAGCATTTT. It specifies CASATGRYSNQPQHF. The full variable domain, its missing parts supplied by reference TRBV19 and TRBJ1-5, is DGGITQSPKYLFRKEGQNVTLSCEQNLNHDAMYWYRQDPGQGLRLIYYSQIVNDFQKGDIAEGYSVSREKKESFPLTVTSAQKNPTAFYLCASATGRYSNQPQHFGDGTRLSIL.

The V gene is TRBV6-1, the J gene TRBJ2-6; the match to TRBD1 covers 7 bases. The junction had 7 bases not matched to a gene; V was cut back by 1 base and J by 1 base. Germline V lookup: CDR1 MNHNS, CDR2 SASEGT. The CDR3 spans 18 residues. The chain's CDR3 is CASSEGWAGGSGANVLTF. The CDR3 DNA follows: TGTGCCAGCAGTGAAGGGTGGGCAGGGGGTTCTGGGGCCAACGTCCTGACTTTC.